The 7 T cell receptor beta chains in this list originate from one sample, sequenced in a study of T-cell reconstitution after alpha-beta-depleted transplantation in children. Researchers prepared the TCRbeta library using unique molecular identifiers, the study reports. TCRdb called the PCR reads again in MiXCR, with one record for every CDR3 protein. The sample lists 450,000 to 550,000 distinct CDR3 sequences, 10% to 12% occurring once. The specimen was PBMCs, mostly from graft donor cells, collected 180 days after TCRalphabeta/CD19-depleted stem cell transplant. These TCRs come from a female patient aged 2-15 years who had a stem cell transplant for aplastic anemia, so the T cells may come from the graft donor.

The chain combines TRBV27 with TRBJ2-3; 11 nucleotides match TRBD2. This CDR3 has 15 amino acids. Trimming cost V 6 bases and J 4 bases; bases outside gene matches: 6. Germline values: CDR1 MNHEY, CDR2 SMNVEV (reference sequence). This chain's CDR3 is CASRIAGGPSDTQYF. The CDR3, as DNA: TGTGCCAGCAGGATAGCGGGAGGGCCGTCAGATACGCAGTATTTT.

The V gene is TRBV19, the J gene TRBJ2-6; D is ambiguous. The CDR3 sequence is 18 residues long. CDR1 is LNHDA, CDR2 SQIVND, per germline (reference sequence). The V end lost 7 bases, the J end lost 3 bases, and 22 bases lay between the germline ends. The CDR3 bases are TGTGCCAGTACGTACCGCCCCTCTGGAACTGGTGGGGCCAACGTCCTGACTTTC. Residues: CASTYRPSGTGGANVLTF.

The chain employs TRBV12-3 or TRBV12-4 and TRBJ2-5; TRBD1 aligns across 10 bases. V shed 5 bases and J 5 bases; nucleotides not matched to a gene: 5. The CDR3 spans 14 residues. CDR3 in amino acids: CASSPAGQGETQYF. The DNA for the CDR3 is TGTGCCAGCAGTCCCGCGGGACAGGGGGAGACCCAGTACTTC.

This clonotype was found a few times. The chain is built from TRBV7-2 and TRBJ2-2; D is unclear. This CDR3 contains 15 residues. V lost 1 base, J lost 0 bases, and 6 bases lay in between. Germline loops: CDR1 SGHTA, CDR2 FQGNSA. This CDR3 is CASSLVASNTGELFF. The DNA of the CDR3 is TGTGCCAGCAGCTTAGTGGCCTCGAACACCGGGGAGCTGTTTTTT.

This clonotype occurred once. The V and J genes are TRBV2 and TRBJ2-7, with TRBD2 as a possible D gene (6 bases). The V and J ends lost 4 bases and 6 bases respectively, with 10 bases between them. CDR3 length equals 12 residues. Germline V lookup: CDR1 SNHLY, CDR2 FYNNEI. The CDR3, as DNA: TGTGCCAGCAGTGCGGGAGTTTGCGAGCAGTACTTC. Protein sequence: CASSAGVCEQYF.

Many counts were recorded for this clonotype. The chain couples TRBV7-2 to TRBJ2-3; tentatively, D is TRBD2 (5 bases). The CDR3 is 14 amino acids. CDR1 and CDR2 from the germline V gene are SGHTA and FQGNSA. Trimming removed 0 bases at V and 6 bases at J, with 10 bases between. Here the CDR3 reads CASSLAGVTDTQYF. CDR3 bases: TGTGCCAGCAGCTTAGCGGGAGTAACGGATACGCAGTATTTT.

The chain recombines TRBV7-2 with TRBJ2-5; TRBD2 aligns across 14 bases. V trimming: 1 base; J trimming: 5 bases; junction bases outside the gene matches: 3. The length of the CDR3 is 16 residues. CDR1 is SGHTA, CDR2 FQGNSA, per germline. As DNA, the CDR3 is TGTGCCAGCAGCTTAGGTGGGACTAGCGGGAGCGAGACCCAGTACTTC. This encodes CASSLGGTSGSETQYF.